Presented here are 27 T cell receptor beta chains from one specimen sequenced in a study of control samples from healthy donors and cancer patients. The data were produced by immunoSEQ multiplex PCR, yet TCRdb's version contains in-frame clones alone and is incomplete. This table has over 60,000 clones, 85% appearing once. Source material: blood. The receptors shown here come from a man aged 35 to 55 in good health.

The CDR3 loop is CASSLGGQGRNTEAFF. CDR3 sequence (DNA): TGTGCCAGCAGCTTAGGGGGACAGGGGAGGAACACTGAAGCTTTCTTT. This chain joins TRBV7-6 and TRBJ1-1, with TRBD1 matching over 10 bases. Germline assignment: CDR1 SGHVS and CDR2 FNYEAQ. The CDR3 length is 16 residues. With V trimmed by 1 base and J by 1 base, 3 bases remained unmatched.

The CDR3 DNA reads as TGTGCCAGCAGTTTTGTCGGGGGATATTATGGCTACACCTTC. It encodes CASSFVGGYYGYTF. The chain carries TRBV28 and TRBJ1-2, with a weak D call TRBD1 (5 bases). CDR3 length: 14 residues. V lost 3 bases to trimming and J lost 5 bases, with 13 bases between them. CDR1 is MDHEN, CDR2 SYDVKM, per germline.

The chain combines TRBV5-1 with TRBJ2-5; D is unclear. Germline loops: CDR1 SGHRS, CDR2 YFSETQ. Trimming pared 2 bases from V and 7 bases from J, leaving 12 bases between. The CDR3 has 13 residues. This chain's CDR3 is CASSFGADGTQYF. The CDR3 DNA is TGCGCCAGCAGCTTTGGCGCAGATGGGACCCAGTACTTC.

As to this clone: The junction does not match germline at one end; this may be a read error. The chain recombines TRBV5-6 with TRBJ2-2; 8 bases line up with TRBD1. Per germline, CDR1 SGHDT and CDR2 YYEEEE. This CDR3 is built from 16 residues. The CDR3 DNA follows: TGTGCCAGCAGCTTGTTCGACAGGGGAAACACCGAGGAGCTGTTTTTT. Its translation: CASSLFDRGNTEELFF.

This chain uses TRBV18 with TRBJ1-5; 7 bases fit TRBD1. Germline-derived CDR1 and CDR2 are KGHSH and LQKENI. V lost 6 bases and J lost 8; bases outside the gene matches: 10. CDR3 length: 14 residues. CDR3: CASSRGNRGEPQHF. In DNA form, the CDR3 reads TGTGCCAGCTCCCGGGGAAACAGGGGTGAGCCCCAGCATTTT.

V usage is TRBV20-1 and J usage is TRBJ2-7; no firm D call. CDR3 length: 11 amino acids. Trimming pared 5 bases from V and 3 bases from J, leaving 8 bases between. Germline lookup yields CDR1 DFQATT and CDR2 SNEGSKA (reference sequence). This CDR3 is CSAVIDYEQYF. The CDR3 coding sequence is TGCAGTGCTGTCATCGACTACGAGCAGTACTTC.

The chain employs TRBV18 and TRBJ1-2, with D possibly matching TRBD1 (5 bases). The germline V gene encodes CDR1 KGHSH and CDR2 LQKENI. The CDR3 spans 15 residues. Trimming removed 2 bases from V and 2 bases from J, with 12 bases in between. In DNA form, the CDR3 reads TGTGCCAGCTCACCAGAGGGGCTAGGAAACTATGGCTACACCTTC. It encodes CASSPEGLGNYGYTF.

This clone occurred once. The chain is built from TRBV5-5 and TRBJ1-2; 12 bases match TRBD1. The ends lost 0 bases at V and 7 bases at J; junction bases unmatched: 4. Germline V gives CDR1 SGHKS, CDR2 YYEKEE (reference sequence). The CDR3 contains 15 residues. Here the CDR3 reads CASSLGDRGPAGYTF. CDR3 DNA sequence: TGTGCCAGCAGCTTGGGGGACAGGGGGCCTGCTGGCTACACCTTC.

The chain has TRBV19 and TRBJ2-2; maybe TRBD1 (6 bases). Per the germline V gene, CDR1 is LNHDA and CDR2 is SQIVND (reference sequence). The CDR3 extends over 16 amino acids. The V and J ends lost 5 bases and 5 bases respectively, with 18 bases between them. CDR3 sequence reads: CASSPPPAGVTGELFF. For the CDR3, the DNA is TGTGCCAGTAGTCCCCCTCCGGCAGGGGTGACCGGGGAGCTGTTTTTT. Combining the CDR3 with reference TRBV19 and TRBJ2-2 gives the whole variable domain DGGITQSPKYLFRKEGQNVTLSCEQNLNHDAMYWYRQDPGQGLRLIYYSQIVNDFQKGDIAEGYSVSREKKESFPLTVTSAQKNPTAFYLCASSPPPAGVTGELFFGEGSRLTVL.

The genes are TRBV5-6 and TRBJ2-4; TRBD1 matches 8 bases. Germline V gene data show CDR1 as SGHDT and CDR2 as YYEEEE. This CDR3 contains 15 residues. J gave up 10 bases and V 4 bases, and 13 bases lay outside the gene matches. This chain's CDR3 is CASSIQGGVTGIQYF. The CDR3 region has the DNA TGTGCCAGCAGCATACAGGGGGGAGTTACAGGTATTCAGTACTTC.

The chain has TRBV9 and TRBJ1-6; D is ambiguous. Trimming pared 3 bases from V and 0 bases from J, leaving 10 bases between. Per the germline V gene, CDR1 is SGDLS and CDR2 is YYNGEE. This CDR3 is 16 amino acids long. CDR3 in amino acids: CASSGSLSSYNSPLHF. For the CDR3, the DNA is TGTGCCAGCAGCGGAAGTCTAAGCTCCTATAATTCACCCCTCCACTTT. The whole variable domain, filled in from reference TRBV9 and TRBJ1-6, reads DSGVTQTPKHLITATGQRVTLRCSPRSGDLSVYWYQQSLDQGLQFLIQYYNGEERAKGNILERFSAQQFPDLHSELNLSSLELGDSALYFCASSGSLSSYNSPLHFGNGTRLTVT.

V and J are TRBV6-2 or TRBV6-3 and TRBJ2-2; D possibly corresponds to TRBD1 (5 bases). Germline assignment: CDR1 MNHEY and CDR2 SVGEGT. This CDR3 comprises 15 residues. V gave up 3 bases and J gave up 5 bases, with 13 bases separating them. The CDR3 region is CASSYVLSGTGELFF. In DNA form, the CDR3 reads TGTGCCAGCAGTTATGTTCTGTCAGGGACCGGGGAGCTGTTTTTT.

The rearrangement links TRBV4-1 to TRBJ1-2, with D perhaps matching TRBD1 (6 bases). From germline, CDR1 is MGHRA and CDR2 YSYEKL. V dropped 3 bases and J dropped 1 base, with 12 bases sitting between them. The CDR3 consists of 15 residues. The CDR3 here is CASSQNRAINYGYTF. CDR3 DNA sequence: TGCGCCAGCAGCCAGAACAGGGCTATTAACTATGGCTACACCTTC.

The chain joins TRBV29-1 to TRBJ2-2, with a tentative D call TRBD1 (5 bases). The CDR3 is made up of 15 amino acids. In germline, CDR1 is SQVTM, CDR2 ANQGSEA. V dropped 7 bases and J dropped 0 bases, with 15 bases sitting between them. The CDR3 coding sequence is TGCAGCGCTACAGGTCCCACTTCGAACACCGGGGAGCTGTTTTTT. Translated: CSATGPTSNTGELFF.

The chain couples TRBV19 to TRBJ1-1; D might be TRBD1 (6 bases). V gave up 5 bases and J gave up 0 bases, with 13 bases separating them. In germline, CDR1 is LNHDA, CDR2 SQIVND (reference sequence). The CDR3 has 15 residues. This CDR3 is CASSSQTGMNTEAFF. The CDR3 nucleotides read TGTGCCAGTAGTTCACAAACAGGGATGAACACTGAAGCTTTCTTT. The whole variable domain, remainder taken from reference TRBV19 and TRBJ1-1, is DGGITQSPKYLFRKEGQNVTLSCEQNLNHDAMYWYRQDPGQGLRLIYYSQIVNDFQKGDIAEGYSVSREKKESFPLTVTSAQKNPTAFYLCASSSQTGMNTEAFFGQGTRLTVV.

This clone qualifies as medium-sized. The chain employs TRBV24-1 and TRBJ2-3, with D unresolved. This CDR3 is built from 13 residues. CDR1 and CDR2 (germline): KGHDR, SFDVKD. The ends were cut back, 1 base at V and 0 bases at J, with 1 base in the middle. This CDR3 is CATSDFSTDTQYF. DNA of the CDR3: TGTGCCACCAGTGATTTCAGCACAGATACGCAGTATTTT.

J is TRBJ1-3 and V is TRBV7-9; 7 bases match TRBD1. The junction had 9 bases not matched to a gene; V was cut back by 4 bases and J by 3 bases. The CDR3 sequence is 16 residues long. Germline V CDR1 and CDR2: SEHNR, FQNEAQ (reference sequence). In DNA form, the CDR3 reads TGTGCCAGCAGCTGGGGGACAGCCAACCTTGGAAACACCATATATTTT. Translating gives CASSWGTANLGNTIYF.

This clone was detected only a few times. The rearrangement joins TRBV5-1 to TRBJ1-5, with D perhaps TRBD1 (6 bases). Germline V gene data show CDR1 as SGHRS and CDR2 as YFSETQ. The V end lost 2 bases, the J end lost 7 bases, and 10 bases lay between the germline ends. This CDR3 comprises 13 residues. CDR3 nucleotide sequence: TGCGCCAGCAGCTTCGAAACAGGGCAGCCCCAGCATTTT. Translating gives CASSFETGQPQHF.

This chain joins TRBV18 and TRBJ1-3; D unclear. V was shortened by 3 bases and J by 1 base, with 13 bases between the two germline ends. The germline V gene has CDR1 KGHSH and CDR2 LQKENI. There are 16 residues in the CDR3. Here the CDR3 reads CASSPFFKVSGNTIYF. CDR3 bases: TGTGCCAGCTCACCGTTCTTTAAGGTGTCTGGAAACACCATATATTTT.

The chain combines TRBV28 with TRBJ2-3; D is perhaps TRBD1 or TRBD2 (5 bases each). Trimming stripped 7 bases from V and 5 bases from J, with 10 bases between. The CDR3 has 12 amino acids. CDR1 MDHEN and CDR2 SYDVKM come from the germline V gene. Written as DNA, the CDR3 is TGTGCCAGCACGGTGGGGGAAGATACGCAGTATTTT. As protein: CASTVGEDTQYF.

The V call is TRBV28, the J call TRBJ1-2; D is unclear. CDR1 is MDHEN, CDR2 SYDVKM, per germline. V lost 3 bases and J 4 bases, leaving 9 bases between the germline ends. The CDR3 spans 13 residues. The CDR3 is CASSLITIYGYTF. The CDR3 DNA reads as TGTGCCAGCAGTTTGATAACGATCTATGGCTACACCTTC.

The CDR3 nucleotides read TGCAGCGTTGGGACAGGGGTTGGGGCCAACGTCCTGACTTTC. This translates into CSVGTGVGANVLTF. The chain is built from TRBV29-1 and TRBJ2-6; 9 nucleotides agree with TRBD1. Germline V gene sequence: CDR1 SQVTM, CDR2 ANQGSEA. CDR3 length equals 14 residues. The V gene end was trimmed by 4 bases and the J gene end by 3 bases; junction bases not matched to a gene: 1.

The chain couples TRBV7-2 to TRBJ2-1, with 8 bases aligning to TRBD1. The CDR3 loop spans 18 amino acids. Trimming at V came to 6 bases and at J to 6 bases, leaving 19 bases not matched to a gene. In germline, CDR1 is SGHTA, CDR2 FQGNSA. This CDR3 is CASSSDRGKAVGVNEQFF. For the CDR3, the DNA is TGTGCCAGCAGTTCTGACAGGGGAAAAGCTGTTGGGGTCAATGAGCAGTTCTTC.

This clone was observed once. Here the CDR3 DNA reads TGTGCCAGCAGTAACCCGGGGGCTACAGATACGCAGTATTTT. Residues: CASSNPGATDTQYF. The chain couples TRBV6-5 to TRBJ2-3; D might be TRBD1 or TRBD2, each matching 6 bases. Germline CDR1 and CDR2: MNHEY and SVGAGI. This CDR3 comprises 14 residues. The germline V and J ends were trimmed by 5 bases and 3 bases, with 12 bases remaining between them.

The rearrangement links TRBV3-1 (or the pseudogene TRBV3-2) to TRBJ2-3; 7 nucleotides line up with TRBD2. This CDR3 region has 14 residues. Trimming removed 8 bases from V and 0 bases from J; junction bases left unmatched: 5. The germline CDR1 and CDR2 sequences are LGHDT and YNNKEL (reference sequence). The CDR3 region has the DNA TGTGCCAGCCGCCTGGGGGGGAGCACAGATACGCAGTATTTT. It encodes CASRLGGSTDTQYF.

The J gene is TRBJ1-1, the V gene TRBV11-3; TRBD1 might be the D (5 bases). The CDR3 sequence is 15 residues long. The V end lost 5 bases, the J end lost 0 bases, and 13 bases lay between the germline ends. CDR1 and CDR2 from the germline V gene are SGHNT and YENEEA. As DNA, the CDR3 is TGTGCCAGCAGCAGCCGGGACGGCATGAACACTGAAGCTTTCTTT. Protein: CASSSRDGMNTEAFF.

The chain employs TRBV24-1 and TRBJ1-2; TRBD1 matches at 9 bases. CDR1 is KGHDR, CDR2 SFDVKD, per germline. This CDR3 spans 15 amino acids. V dropped 6 bases and J dropped 7; count of bases not matched to a gene: 11. The CDR3 reads CATSSGQGIFGGYTF. In DNA form, the CDR3 reads TGTGCCACCAGTTCGGGACAGGGAATTTTCGGTGGCTACACCTTC.